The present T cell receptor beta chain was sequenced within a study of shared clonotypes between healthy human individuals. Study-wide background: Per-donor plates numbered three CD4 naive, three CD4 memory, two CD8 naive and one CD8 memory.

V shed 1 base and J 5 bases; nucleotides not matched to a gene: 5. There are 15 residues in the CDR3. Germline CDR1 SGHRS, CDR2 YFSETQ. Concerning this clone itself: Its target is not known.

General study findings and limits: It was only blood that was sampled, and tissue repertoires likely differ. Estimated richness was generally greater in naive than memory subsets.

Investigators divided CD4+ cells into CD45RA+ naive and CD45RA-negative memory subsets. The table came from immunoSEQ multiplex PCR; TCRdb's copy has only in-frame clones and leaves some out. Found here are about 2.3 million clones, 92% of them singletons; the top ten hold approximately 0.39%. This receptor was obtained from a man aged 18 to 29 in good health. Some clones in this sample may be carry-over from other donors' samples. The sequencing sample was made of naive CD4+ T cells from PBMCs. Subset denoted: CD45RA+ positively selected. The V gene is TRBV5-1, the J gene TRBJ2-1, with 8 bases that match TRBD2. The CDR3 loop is CASSLSTGRDNEQFF. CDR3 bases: TGCGCCAGCAGCTTGTCTACCGGGAGGGACAATGAGCAGTTCTTC.